Listed here are 5 T cell receptor beta chains from one sample, sequenced in a study of PD-L1 blockade in urothelial cancer. Sequencing was performed with immunoSEQ multiplex PCR; in TCRdb, only in-frame clones are kept and a portion is missing. Found here are 100,000 or so clones, about 90% of them singletons; the top ten hold 0.7% to 0.95%. Source: PBMCs, taken around atezolizumab (anti-PD-L1) treatment. The origin of the receptors is an elderly woman with urothelial cancer.

The chain carries TRBV27 and TRBJ2-2, with D possibly TRBD2 on 6 matching bases. CDR1 is MNHEY, CDR2 SMNVEV, per germline (reference sequence). V was cut by 2 bases and J by 7 bases, with 14 bases left in between. This CDR3 is 15 amino acids long. The CDR3 loop reads CASSLRDSWNGELFF. The CDR3 DNA follows: TGTGCCAGCAGTTTAAGGGACTCCTGGAACGGGGAGCTGTTTTTT.

The chain links TRBV6-1 to TRBJ1-2; 10 nucleotides line up with TRBD1. The length of the CDR3 is 14 residues. The J segment lost 8 bases and the V segment lost 6 bases, leaving 9 bases of the junction unmatched. Germline CDR1 MNHNS, CDR2 SASEGT. The CDR3: CASRTDRGREGYTF. CDR3 coding DNA: TGTGCCAGCAGAACTGACAGGGGGCGCGAAGGCTACACCTTC.

This chain uses TRBV28 with TRBJ2-7; TRBD2 might be the D (6 bases). Trimming left V 6 bases short and J 3 bases short, with 15 bases between. From germline, CDR1 is MDHEN and CDR2 SYDVKM. The CDR3 runs 14 residues. CDR3 bases: TGTGCCAGCAGAACCCACGGGACTGGCTACGAGCAGTACTTC. Translating gives CASRTHGTGYEQYF.

The chain joins TRBV29-1 to TRBJ2-5, with a possible D match to TRBD1 (8 bases). Germline CDR1 reads SQVTM; CDR2 reads ANQGSEA. CDR3 length: 13 residues. V lost 7 bases and J 5 bases, leaving 17 bases between the germline ends. In nucleotides, the CDR3 is TGCAGCGGCCGACAGGGGAGGGGTGAGACCCAGTACTTC. Residues: CSGRQGRGETQYF.

A word on this clone: The same CDR3 arises from other DNA sequences in this sample as well. The rearrangement uses TRBV7-9 and TRBJ2-7, with a tentative D call TRBD1 (6 bases). Trimming stripped 1 base from V and 4 bases from J, with 11 bases between. The CDR3 has 14 residues. Looked up from germline, CDR1 is SEHNR and CDR2 is FQNEAQ (reference sequence). The CDR3 is CASSLGQGTYEQYF. The CDR3 DNA sequence: TGTGCCAGCAGCTTAGGGCAGGGGACATACGAGCAGTACTTC.